The rows below give T cell receptor beta chains drawn from one sample of a study of T cells in Graves' hyperthyroidism and ophthalmopathy. TCRdb ran MiXCR on the multiplex PCR reads and lists one entry per CDR3 protein. Among hundreds of thousands of distinct CDR3 sequences listed, around 25% were seen once. Sequenced: blood. These TCRs come from a man between 50 and 59 years old with Graves' hyperthyroidism. CDR3s include the opening cysteine and the closing phenylalanine or tryptophan. Each record gives: clone size, V gene, D gene, J gene, CDR3 DNA, CDR3 protein. A D gene is named only where the DNA matches it firmly. Some rows have no size entry. The others give once, few or many, or a class for an expanded clone.

few	TRBV19	NA	TRBJ1-5	TGTGCCAGTAGTGAGACCACGAATAGCAATCAGCCCCAGCATTTT	CASSETTNSNQPQHF
many	TRBV12-3/TRBV12-4	TRBD1	TRBJ1-6	TGTGCCAGCAGTTTAGCGACAGGGTTTGGTTCACCCCTCCACTTT	CASSLATGFGSPLHF
many	TRBV12-3/TRBV12-4	TRBD1	TRBJ1-2	TGTGCCAGCAGTCCGGCCGGGACAGCGAACTTCTATGGCTACACCTTC	CASSPAGTANFYGYTF
NA	TRBV7-9	NA	TRBJ2-7	TGTGCCAGCAGCTTCAAGCACGAGCAGTACTTC	CASSFKHEQYF
few	TRBV30	NA	TRBJ2-7	TGTGCCTGGAGTCCCTCCACCTATGGGGGTCCAGCGACCGAGCAGTACTTC	CAWSPSTYGGPATEQYF
NA	TRBV19	NA	TRBJ2-1	TGTGCCAGTACCATTGGCTCTTGGGCTGAGCAGTTCTTC	CASTIGSWAEQFF
few	TRBV20-1	TRBD1	TRBJ1-5	TGCAGTGCTAGTACAGGGGGCAGTCAGCCCCAGCATTTT	CSASTGGSQPQHF
NA	TRBV20-1	TRBD1	TRBJ1-1	TGCAGTGCTACTCCCCCGGGACAGGCCATGAACACTGAAGCTTTCTTT	CSATPPGQAMNTEAFF
NA	TRBV7-6	NA	TRBJ2-3	TGTGCCAGCAGCTTAGGAGGGCTGGGCGTATCCGAATCGCAGTATTTT	CASSLGGLGVSESQYF
NA	TRBV13	NA	TRBJ2-3	TGCGCCAGCAGCCAAGATCGCACACCCTCAGGGACGCAGTATTTT	CASSQDRTPSGTQYF
many	TRBV11-3	NA	TRBJ2-1	TGTGCCAGCAGCTTAGTCCGGGGTAACAATGAGCAGTTCTTC	CASSLVRGNNEQFF
few	TRBV12-5	NA	TRBJ2-3	TGTGCTAGTGGTTTGGTACCGAGCTCCACAGATACGCAGTATTTT	CASGLVPSSTDTQYF
few	TRBV10-3	NA	TRBJ1-3	TGTGCCATCAAGAGATCGTCGGGGGACACTTTCATATATTTT	CAIKRSSGDTFIYF
NA	TRBV24-1	NA	TRBJ2-2	TGTGCCACCAGTGTAACCGGGGAGCTGTTTTTT	CATSVTGELFF
NA	TRBV4-1	NA	TRBJ1-2	TGCGCCAGCAGCCAATCGGGGACGGCTAACTATGGCTACACCTTC	CASSQSGTANYGYTF
NA	TRBV6-1	TRBD2	TRBJ2-1	TGTGCCAGCAGTGTCGGGCTAGCGGGAGGTGAGCAGTTCTTC	CASSVGLAGGEQFF
NA	TRBV5-1	NA	TRBJ2-2	TGCGCCAGCAGCGGAGGGGGTGCCGGGGAGCTGTTTTTT	CASSGGGAGELFF
NA	TRBV24-1	NA	TRBJ2-1	TGTGCCACCAGTGATCTCGTGAGGGCCACGAATGAGCAGTTCTTC	CATSDLVRATNEQFF
NA	TRBV12-3/TRBV12-4	TRBD2	TRBJ2-3	TGTGCCAGCAGCCCAACCCTAGCGGGAGGCACAGATACGCAGTATTTT	CASSPTLAGGTDTQYF
NA	TRBV19	TRBD1	TRBJ2-5	TGTGCCAGTAGCGCTGGACAGGGGGTCGGGACCCAGTACTTC	CASSAGQGVGTQYF
few	TRBV28	NA	TRBJ1-3	TGTGCCAGCAGTTTCGGGGGCTCTGGAAACACCATATATTTT	CASSFGGSGNTIYF
many	TRBV11-2	TRBD1	TRBJ1-2	TGTGCCAGCAGCTTCGGACAGGGGCGATTCTATGGCTACACCTTC	CASSFGQGRFYGYTF
NA	TRBV12-5	NA	TRBJ2-3	TGTGCTAGTGGTTTCCCAGATACGCAGTATTTT	CASGFPDTQYF
few	TRBV10-2	NA	TRBJ1-5	TGCGCCAGCAGTGAGGGCGAGGATCAGCCCCAGCATTTT	CASSEGEDQPQHF
NA	TRBV19	TRBD1	TRBJ2-1	TGTGCCAGTAGTAGAAGACCGACAGGGGGCTTCGATGAGCAGTTCTTC	CASSRRPTGGFDEQFF
few	TRBV5-1	TRBD1	TRBJ2-4	TGCGCCAGCAGCTTGGATGAGGGGGCGGGCATTCAGTACTTC	CASSLDEGAGIQYF
NA	TRBV19	TRBD1	TRBJ1-4	TGTGCCAGTAGTATAACCGGGACAGGAAGCGAAAAACTGTTTTTT	CASSITGTGSEKLFF
few	TRBV28	TRBD2	TRBJ2-5	TGTGCCAGCACCCTTAGACTAGCGGGTATCCAAGAGACCCAGTACTTC	CASTLRLAGIQETQYF
few	TRBV4-1	NA	TRBJ1-2	TGCGCCAGCAGCCAAGAGGGGAATAACAATGGCTACACCTTC	CASSQEGNNNGYTF